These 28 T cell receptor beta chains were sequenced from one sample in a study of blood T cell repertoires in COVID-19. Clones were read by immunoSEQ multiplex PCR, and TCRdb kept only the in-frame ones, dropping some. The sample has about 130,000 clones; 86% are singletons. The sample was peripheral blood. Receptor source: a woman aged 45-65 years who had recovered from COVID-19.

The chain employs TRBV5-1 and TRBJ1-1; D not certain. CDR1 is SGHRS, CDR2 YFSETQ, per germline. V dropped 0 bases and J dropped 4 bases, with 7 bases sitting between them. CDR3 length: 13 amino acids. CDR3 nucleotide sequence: TGCGCCAGCAGCTTGGACGGGAGCACTGAAGCTTTCTTT. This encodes CASSLDGSTEAFF.

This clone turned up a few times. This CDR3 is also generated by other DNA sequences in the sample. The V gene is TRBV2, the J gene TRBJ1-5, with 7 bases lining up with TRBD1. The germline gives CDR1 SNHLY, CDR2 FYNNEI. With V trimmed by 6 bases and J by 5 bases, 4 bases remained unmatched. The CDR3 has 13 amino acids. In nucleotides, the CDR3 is TGTGCCAGCAGGGGCACAGGGGATCAGCCCCAGCATTTT. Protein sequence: CASRGTGDQPQHF.

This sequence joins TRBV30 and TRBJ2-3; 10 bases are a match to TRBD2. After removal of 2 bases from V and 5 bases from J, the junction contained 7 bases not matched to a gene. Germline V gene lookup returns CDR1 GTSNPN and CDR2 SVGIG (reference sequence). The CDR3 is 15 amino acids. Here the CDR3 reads CAWSILAGARDTQYF. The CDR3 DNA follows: TGTGCCTGGAGTATTCTAGCGGGAGCAAGAGATACGCAGTATTTT. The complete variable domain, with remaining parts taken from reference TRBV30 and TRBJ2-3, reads SQTIHQWPATLVQPVGSPLSLECTVEGTSNPNLYWYRQAAGRGLQLLFYSVGIGQISSEVPQNLSASRPQDRQFILSSKKLLLSDSGFYLCAWSILAGARDTQYFGPGTRLTVL.

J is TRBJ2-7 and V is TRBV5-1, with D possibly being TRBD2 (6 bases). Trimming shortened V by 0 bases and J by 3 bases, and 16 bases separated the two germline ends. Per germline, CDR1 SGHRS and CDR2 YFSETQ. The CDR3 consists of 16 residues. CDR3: CASSLAAAGRNYEQYF. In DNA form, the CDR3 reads TGCGCCAGCAGCTTGGCCGCAGCGGGCCGAAACTACGAGCAGTACTTC.

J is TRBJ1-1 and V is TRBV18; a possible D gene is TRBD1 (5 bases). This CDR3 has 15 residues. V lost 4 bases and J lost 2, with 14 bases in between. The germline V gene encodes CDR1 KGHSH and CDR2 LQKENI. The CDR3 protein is CASSRSQDTNTEAFF. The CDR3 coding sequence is TGTGCCAGCTCACGATCTCAGGACACCAACACTGAAGCTTTCTTT.

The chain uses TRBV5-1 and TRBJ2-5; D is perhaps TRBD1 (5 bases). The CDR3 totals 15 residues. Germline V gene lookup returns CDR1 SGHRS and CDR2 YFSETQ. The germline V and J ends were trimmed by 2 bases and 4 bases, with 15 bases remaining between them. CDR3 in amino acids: CASSFGNWQGETQYF. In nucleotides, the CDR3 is TGCGCCAGCAGCTTTGGTAATTGGCAGGGAGAGACCCAGTACTTC.

As DNA, the CDR3 is TGTGCCAGCAGTCATACGGGACAGGGGATTTTTGGGCATGAAAAACTGTTTTTT. This encodes CASSHTGQGIFGHEKLFF. The V and J genes are TRBV3-1 (or the pseudogene TRBV3-2) and TRBJ1-4; 10 bases fit TRBD1. With V trimmed by 6 bases and J by 6 bases, 16 bases remained unmatched. CDR1 and CDR2 (germline): LGHDT, YNNKEL (reference sequence). There are 18 residues in the CDR3.

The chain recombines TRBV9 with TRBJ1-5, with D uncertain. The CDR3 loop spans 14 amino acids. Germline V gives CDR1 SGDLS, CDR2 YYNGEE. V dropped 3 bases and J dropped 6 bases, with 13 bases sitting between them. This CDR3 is CASSAEGGGQPQHF. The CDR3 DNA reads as TGTGCCAGCAGCGCAGAGGGAGGAGGTCAGCCCCAGCATTTT.

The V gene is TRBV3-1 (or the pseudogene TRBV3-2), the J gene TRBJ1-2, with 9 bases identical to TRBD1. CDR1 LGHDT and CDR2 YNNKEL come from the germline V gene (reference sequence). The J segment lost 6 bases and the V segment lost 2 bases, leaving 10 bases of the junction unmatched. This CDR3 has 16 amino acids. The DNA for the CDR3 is TGTGCCAGCAGCCAAAGCTTTACAGGGGGCATCGATGGCTACACCTTC. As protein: CASSQSFTGGIDGYTF.

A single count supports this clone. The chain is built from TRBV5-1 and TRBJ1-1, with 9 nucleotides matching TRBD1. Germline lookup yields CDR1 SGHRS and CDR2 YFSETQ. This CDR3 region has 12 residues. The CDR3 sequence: CATGDRDTEAFF. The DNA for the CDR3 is TGCGCGACGGGGGACAGGGACACTGAAGCTTTCTTT.

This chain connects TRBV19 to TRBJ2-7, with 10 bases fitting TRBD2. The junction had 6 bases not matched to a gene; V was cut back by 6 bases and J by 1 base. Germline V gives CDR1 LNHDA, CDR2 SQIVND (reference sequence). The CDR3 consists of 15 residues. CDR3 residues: CASSILAGVSYEQYF. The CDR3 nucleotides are TGTGCCAGTAGCATCCTAGCGGGAGTGTCCTACGAGCAGTACTTC.

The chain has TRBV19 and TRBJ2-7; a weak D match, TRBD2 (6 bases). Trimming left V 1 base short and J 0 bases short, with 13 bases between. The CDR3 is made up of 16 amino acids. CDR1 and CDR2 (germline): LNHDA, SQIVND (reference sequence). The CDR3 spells CASSIVRGAYSYEQYF. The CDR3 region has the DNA TGTGCCAGTAGTATAGTCCGCGGGGCCTACTCCTACGAGCAGTACTTC.

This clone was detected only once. Here the CDR3 DNA reads TGTGCCAGCAGGGGACAGGGAACAACAGACAATTCACCCCTCCACTTT. The encoded protein is CASRGQGTTDNSPLHF. The chain employs TRBV7-8 and TRBJ1-6; 9 nucleotides agree with TRBD1. The V and J ends lost 6 bases and 7 bases, in that order; junction bases with no gene match: 10. Germline CDR1 and CDR2: SGHVS and FQNEAQ. The CDR3 sequence is 16 residues long.

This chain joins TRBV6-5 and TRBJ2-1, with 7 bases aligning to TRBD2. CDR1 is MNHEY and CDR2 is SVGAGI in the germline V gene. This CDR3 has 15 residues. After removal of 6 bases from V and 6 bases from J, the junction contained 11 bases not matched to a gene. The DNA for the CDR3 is TGTGCCAGCAGCCCCAACGGGCGGGAGAGCAATGAGCAGTTCTTC. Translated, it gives CASSPNGRESNEQFF.

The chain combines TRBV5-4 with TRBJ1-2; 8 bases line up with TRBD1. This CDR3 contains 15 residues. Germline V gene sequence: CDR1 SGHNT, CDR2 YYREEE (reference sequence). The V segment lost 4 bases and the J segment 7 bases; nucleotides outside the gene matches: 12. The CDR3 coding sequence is TGTGCCAGCAGCCTCCGGGACAGGCCCGTTTCTGGCTACACCTTC. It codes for CASSLRDRPVSGYTF.

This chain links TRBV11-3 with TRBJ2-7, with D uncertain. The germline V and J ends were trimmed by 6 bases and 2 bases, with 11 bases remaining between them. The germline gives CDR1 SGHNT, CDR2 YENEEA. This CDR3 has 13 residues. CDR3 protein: CASSPTVTYEQYF. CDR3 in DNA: TGTGCCAGCAGTCCGACTGTAACCTACGAGCAGTACTTC.

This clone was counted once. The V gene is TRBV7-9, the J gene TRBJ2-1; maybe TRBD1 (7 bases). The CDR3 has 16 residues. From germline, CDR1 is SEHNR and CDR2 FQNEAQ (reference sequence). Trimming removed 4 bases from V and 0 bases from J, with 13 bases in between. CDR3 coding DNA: TGTGCCAGCAGCTCAGGGGGACTTTACTCCTACAATGAGCAGTTCTTC. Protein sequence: CASSSGGLYSYNEQFF. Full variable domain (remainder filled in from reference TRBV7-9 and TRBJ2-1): DTGVSQNPRHKITKRGQNVTFRCDPISEHNRLYWYRQTLGQGPEFLTYFQNEAQLEKSRLLSDRFSAERPKGSFSTLEIQRTEQGDSAMYLCASSSGGLYSYNEQFFGPGTRLTVL.

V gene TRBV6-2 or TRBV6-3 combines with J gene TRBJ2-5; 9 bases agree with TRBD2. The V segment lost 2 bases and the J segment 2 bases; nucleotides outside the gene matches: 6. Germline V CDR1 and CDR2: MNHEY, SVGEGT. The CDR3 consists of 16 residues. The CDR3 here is CASSYGREGRQETQYF. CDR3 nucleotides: TGTGCCAGCAGTTACGGGCGGGAGGGCCGGCAAGAGACCCAGTACTTC.

CDR3 sequence: CASSQEANYYGYTF. The CDR3 nucleotides read TGTGCCAGCAGCCAAGAAGCAAACTACTATGGCTACACCTTC. The V call is TRBV14, the J call TRBJ1-2; no reliable D call. Germline CDR1 and CDR2: SGHDN and FVKESK. The CDR3 contains 14 residues. Deletions cut 0 bases from V and 3 bases from J, with 8 bases between. Combining the CDR3 with reference TRBV14 and TRBJ1-2 gives the whole variable domain EAGVTQFPSHSVIEKGQTVTLRCDPISGHDNLYWYRRVMGKEIKFLLHFVKESKQDESGMPNNRFLAERTGGTYSTLKVQPAELEDSGVYFCASSQEANYYGYTFGSGTRLTVV.

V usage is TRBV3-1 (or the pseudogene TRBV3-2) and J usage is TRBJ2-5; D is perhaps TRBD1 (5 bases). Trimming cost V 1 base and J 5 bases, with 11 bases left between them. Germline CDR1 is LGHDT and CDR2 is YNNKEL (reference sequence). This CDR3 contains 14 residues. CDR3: CASSQVGDWETQYF. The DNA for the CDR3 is TGTGCCAGCAGCCAAGTAGGGGATTGGGAGACCCAGTACTTC.

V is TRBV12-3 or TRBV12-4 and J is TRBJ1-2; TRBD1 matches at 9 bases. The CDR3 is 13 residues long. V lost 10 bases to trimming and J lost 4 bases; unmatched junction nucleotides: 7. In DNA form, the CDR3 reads TGTGCCACCGGGGACAGGGCTATCTATGGCTACACCTTC. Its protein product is CATGDRAIYGYTF.

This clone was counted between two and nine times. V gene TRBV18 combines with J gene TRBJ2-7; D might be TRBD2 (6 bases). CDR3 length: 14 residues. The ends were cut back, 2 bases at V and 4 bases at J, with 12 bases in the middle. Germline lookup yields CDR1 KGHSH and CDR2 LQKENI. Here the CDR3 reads CASSPSPGAYEQYF. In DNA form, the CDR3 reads TGTGCCAGCTCACCATCACCGGGAGCGTACGAGCAGTACTTC.

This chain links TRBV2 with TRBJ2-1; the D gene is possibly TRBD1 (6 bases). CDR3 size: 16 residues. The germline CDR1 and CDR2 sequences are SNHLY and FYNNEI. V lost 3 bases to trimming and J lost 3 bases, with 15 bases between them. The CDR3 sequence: CASSDMRGGFYNEQFF. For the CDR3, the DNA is TGTGCCAGCAGTGATATGAGAGGGGGTTTCTACAATGAGCAGTTCTTC. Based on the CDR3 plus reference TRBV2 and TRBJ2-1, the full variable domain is EPEVTQTPSHQVTQMGQEVILRCVPISNHLYFYWYRQILGQKVEFLVSFYNNEISEKSEIFDDQFSVERPDGSNFTLKIRSTKLEDSAMYFCASSDMRGGFYNEQFFGPGTRLTVL.

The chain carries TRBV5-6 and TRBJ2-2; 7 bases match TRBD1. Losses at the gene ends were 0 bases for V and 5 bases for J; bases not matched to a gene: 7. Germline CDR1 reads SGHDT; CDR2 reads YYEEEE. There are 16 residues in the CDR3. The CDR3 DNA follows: TGTGCCAGCAGCTTGGGCCGGGACAGTATGACCGGGGAGCTGTTTTTT. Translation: CASSLGRDSMTGELFF.

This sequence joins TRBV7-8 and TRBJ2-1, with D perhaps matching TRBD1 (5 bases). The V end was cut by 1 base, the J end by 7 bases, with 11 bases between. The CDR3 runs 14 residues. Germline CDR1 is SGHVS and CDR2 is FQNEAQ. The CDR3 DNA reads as TGTGCCAGCAGCTTAGATCCAGGGTCTAATGAGCAGTTCTTC. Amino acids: CASSLDPGSNEQFF.

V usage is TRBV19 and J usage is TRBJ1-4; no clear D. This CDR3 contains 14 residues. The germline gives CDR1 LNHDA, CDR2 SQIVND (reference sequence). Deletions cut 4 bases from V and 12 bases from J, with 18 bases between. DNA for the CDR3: TGTGCCAGTAGTACCATTCCCCGCGCTGGAGAACTGTTTTTT. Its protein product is CASSTIPRAGELFF.

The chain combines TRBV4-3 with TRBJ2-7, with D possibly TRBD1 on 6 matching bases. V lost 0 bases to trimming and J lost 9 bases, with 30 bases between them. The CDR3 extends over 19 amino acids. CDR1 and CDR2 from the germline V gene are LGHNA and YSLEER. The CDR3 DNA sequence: TGCGCCAGCAGCCAAGAAGTGATCCGCTTGAAGACAGGTGTTGGCTGGCAGTACTTC. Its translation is CASSQEVIRLKTGVGWQYF.

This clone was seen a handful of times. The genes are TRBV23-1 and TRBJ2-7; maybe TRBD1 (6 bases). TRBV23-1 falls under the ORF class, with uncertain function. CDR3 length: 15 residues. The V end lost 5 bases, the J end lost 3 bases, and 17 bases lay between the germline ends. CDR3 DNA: TGCGCCAGCAGTTTCGACCGGGACATGAACTACGAGCAGTACTTC. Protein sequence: CASSFDRDMNYEQYF.